This T cell receptor beta chain came from a study of cytomegalovirus exposure and HLA in healthy donors. This CDR3 is built from 14 residues. Germline CDR1 SNHLY, CDR2 FYNNEI. Trimming cost V 7 bases and J 6 bases; bases outside gene matches: 6. The PCR used 60 Vbeta and 13 Jbeta primers. Measured with immunoSEQ multiplex PCR; TCRdb has only the in-frame clones, and not every one. The sample holds approximately 250,000 clones, roughly 78% seen once. The receptor comes from a boy aged 5-17 years in good health and CMV-seronegative. The genes are TRBV2 and TRBJ1-5; 10 bases line up with TRBD1. Material for sequencing was PBMCs. The CDR3 spells CASTGDRGSQPQHF. As DNA, the CDR3 is TGTGCCAGCACCGGGGACAGGGGAAGTCAGCCCCAGCATTTT.